This T cell receptor beta chain is drawn from a study of cytomegalovirus exposure and HLA in healthy donors. The primer mix had 60 Vbeta and 13 Jbeta primers. Data came from immunoSEQ multiplex PCR; TCRdb stores just in-frame clones and leaves some out. The data show approximately 120,000 clones, 75% to 85% seen once. This CDR3 is 13 amino acids long. With 1 base removed from V and 1 base from J, the gap between germline ends came to 6 bases. Germline V lookup: CDR1 SGHRS, CDR2 YFSETQ. This clone was observed a few times. The sequence was obtained from a man aged 40-50 years in good health and CMV-seronegative. Specimen: PBMCs. The chain links TRBV5-1 to TRBJ2-7, with D unresolved. The CDR3 protein is CASSLQESYEQYF. The CDR3 nucleotides read TGCGCCAGCAGCTTGCAGGAATCCTACGAGCAGTACTTC.